A single sample gave rise to the 23 T cell receptor beta chains below, sequenced in a study of patients and donors after allogeneic stem cell transplantation. TCRdb analysed the RT-PCR reads with MiXCR anew, one entry per CDR3 protein. Of 800,000 to 1,000,000 distinct CDR3 sequences in the sample, under 20% were seen once. Sequencing was carried out using blood, either unsorted or a sorted T cell fraction (not recorded which). These receptor sequences come from a human donor who was either an allogeneic HSCT recipient or a stem cell or donor lymphocyte infusion donor (not recorded which). It is not recorded whose cells these are; they may come from a transplant donor.

This clonotype appeared many times. The genes are TRBV29-1 and TRBJ2-5; D gene uncertain. Germline CDR1 is SQVTM and CDR2 is ANQGSEA. This CDR3 comprises 12 residues. The CDR3 bases are TGCAGTTGGGAAGAAGTACAAGAGACCCAGTACTTC. It codes for CSWEEVQETQYF.

The V gene is TRBV20-1, the J gene TRBJ1-1; tentatively, D is TRBD1 (5 bases). This CDR3 comprises 16 residues. V lost 6 bases and J lost 0, with 20 bases in between. The germline CDR1 and CDR2 sequences are DFQATT and SNEGSKA (reference sequence). DNA for the CDR3: TGCAGTGCAGATCGGGACCGCGGAGGGGTGAACACTGAAGCTTTCTTT. Residues: CSADRDRGGVNTEAFF.

DNA for the CDR3: TGTGCCAGCAGTCAGCGACAGGGACTCTTGCAGGGCTATGGCTACACCTTC. This sequence encodes CASSQRQGLLQGYGYTF. The gene calls are TRBV27 and TRBJ1-2, with 7 bases that match TRBD1. V shed 5 bases, J shed 4 bases, and the junction held 16 bases outside the gene matches. Per germline, CDR1 MNHEY and CDR2 SMNVEV (reference sequence). The CDR3 runs to 17 residues.

V and J are TRBV6-5 and TRBJ1-1; a weak D match, TRBD1 (6 bases). Trimming left V 1 base short and J 11 bases short, with 17 bases between. This CDR3 is built from 14 residues. CDR1 is MNHEY and CDR2 is SVGAGI in the germline V gene. The CDR3 protein is CASSYLLGGGTAFF. The CDR3 nucleotides read TGTGCCAGCAGTTACTTATTAGGGGGGGGTACGGCTTTCTTT.

In this sample, this clonotype turned up a few times. The chain carries TRBV7-2 and TRBJ2-1; D tentatively fits TRBD1 or TRBD2 (5 bases each). V was cut by 6 bases and J by 4 bases, with 16 bases left in between. The length of the CDR3 is 15 residues. In germline, CDR1 is SGHTA, CDR2 FQGNSA. The CDR3 DNA reads TGTGCCAGCAGGCGGACCCGGGACCTATACAATGAGCAGTTCTTC. Amino acids: CASRRTRDLYNEQFF.

V and J are TRBV4-1 and TRBJ1-1; D is undetermined. This CDR3 is built from 15 residues. Trimming cost V 2 bases and J 5 bases, with 15 bases left between them. The germline V gene has CDR1 MGHRA and CDR2 YSYEKL. The CDR3 nucleotides are TGCGCCAGCAGCCAACACATAACCCCGGGGACTGAAGCTTTCTTT. It specifies CASSQHITPGTEAFF.

This clonotype was counted a few times. This CDR3 is CAISEYSSGKNIQYF. The CDR3 region has the DNA TGTGCCATCAGTGAATACTCTAGCGGGAAAAACATTCAGTACTTC. The genes are TRBV10-3 and TRBJ2-4, with 8 nucleotides matching TRBD2. V dropped 3 bases and J dropped 4; count of bases not matched to a gene: 5. The CDR3 sequence is 15 residues long. CDR1 is ENHRY and CDR2 is SYGVKD in the germline V gene.

The genes are TRBV5-1 and TRBJ1-1; tentative D call: TRBD1 (6 bases). Germline V gene sequence: CDR1 SGHRS, CDR2 YFSETQ. Trimming stripped 7 bases from V and 6 bases from J, with 19 bases between. This CDR3 contains 14 residues. The CDR3 here is CASASGDFRAEAFF. The CDR3 coding sequence is TGCGCCAGCGCTTCAGGGGATTTTCGGGCTGAAGCTTTCTTT.

This clonotype was observed a handful of times. The chain is built from TRBV30 and TRBJ2-7; tentative D call: TRBD2 (5 bases). The CDR3 consists of 13 residues. Germline values: CDR1 GTSNPN, CDR2 SVGIG (reference sequence). V was clipped by 6 bases and J by 4 bases, with 16 bases between them. The chain's CDR3 is CACQVGGRYEQYF. In DNA, the CDR3 is TGTGCCTGTCAAGTCGGAGGCAGGTACGAGCAGTACTTC. Looking up the rest from reference TRBV30 and TRBJ2-7 gives the full variable domain: SQTIHQWPATLVQPVGSPLSLECTVEGTSNPNLYWYRQAAGRGLQLLFYSVGIGQISSEVPQNLSASRPQDRQFILSSKKLLLSDSGFYLCACQVGGRYEQYFGPGTRLTVT.

The gene calls are TRBV20-1 and TRBJ2-1, with D perhaps TRBD2 (6 bases). The CDR3 covers 18 residues. V was trimmed by 3 bases and J by 1 base, leaving 22 bases between them. The V gene's germline CDR1 is DFQATT and CDR2 SNEGSKA (reference sequence). The CDR3 reads CSARGSGRGSPSYNEQFF. For the CDR3, the DNA is TGCAGTGCTAGGGGATCGGGACGGGGGAGCCCATCCTACAATGAGCAGTTCTTC.

This clonotype was found once. The CDR3 DNA reads as TGTGCCAGCAGATATACGAGCGGGAGGGCGAACACCGGGGAGCTGTTTTTT. It is translated as CASRYTSGRANTGELFF. V gene TRBV7-8 combines with J gene TRBJ2-2, with TRBD2 matching over 10 bases. This CDR3 is 17 amino acids long. V lost 6 bases, J lost 0 bases, and 7 bases stayed unmatched. CDR1 SGHVS and CDR2 FQNEAQ come from the germline V gene.

The chain couples TRBV12-3 or TRBV12-4 to TRBJ1-4; a possible D gene is TRBD1 (5 bases). The CDR3 loop spans 18 amino acids. Trimming took 0 bases from V and 4 from J, leaving 18 bases between them. The CDR3 spells CASSLARKRGVLNEKLFF. The CDR3 coding sequence is TGTGCCAGCAGTTTAGCGCGAAAGAGAGGGGTCCTTAATGAAAAACTGTTTTTT.

The gene calls are TRBV2 and TRBJ2-3, with TRBD2 matching over 8 bases. CDR3 length: 15 residues. CDR1 and CDR2 (germline): SNHLY, FYNNEI. J was trimmed by 4 bases and V by 8 bases; bases with no gene match: 11. CDR3 DNA: TGTGCCAGCGTCCGTGGGGGACTAGGGGCAGATACGCAGTATTTT. It specifies CASVRGGLGADTQYF.

This clonotype turned up a few times. This chain joins TRBV3-1 and TRBJ2-7; 12 bases map to TRBD1. The CDR3 length is 15 residues. J lost 5 bases, V lost 3 bases, and 5 bases had no gene match. Germline-derived CDR1 and CDR2 are LGHDT and YNNKEL (reference sequence). CDR3 nucleotides: TGTGCCAGCAGCCATGCCGGGACAGGGGGCAACGAGCAGTACTTC. Residues: CASSHAGTGGNEQYF.

V and J are TRBV12-3 or TRBV12-4 and TRBJ1-1; tentatively, D is TRBD1 (5 bases). The CDR3 extends over 18 amino acids. V was trimmed by 3 bases and J by 4 bases, leaving 24 bases between them. The CDR3 region is CASSFLAGTGIAGTEAFF. The CDR3 region has the DNA TGTGCCAGCAGTTTTCTCGCAGGGACGGGAATCGCGGGCACTGAAGCTTTCTTT.

The gene calls are TRBV11-2 and TRBJ2-3; 8 bases agree with TRBD2. The ends lost 1 base at V and 4 bases at J; junction bases unmatched: 10. In germline, CDR1 is SGHAT, CDR2 FQNNGV. The CDR3 is made up of 17 amino acids. The chain's CDR3 is CASSLAVTSGGSDTQYF. The CDR3 DNA reads TGTGCCAGCAGCTTAGCGGTAACTAGCGGAGGGTCAGATACGCAGTATTTT.

This clonotype has only a few counts. The V call is TRBV5-1, the J call TRBJ2-5; 8 bases map to TRBD1. This CDR3 region has 14 residues. Per the germline V gene, CDR1 is SGHRS and CDR2 is YFSETQ. V lost 3 bases, J lost 3 bases, and 4 bases stayed unmatched. The CDR3 spells CASSYGQGEETQYF. As DNA, the CDR3 is TGCGCCAGCAGCTACGGACAGGGCGAAGAGACCCAGTACTTC.

The chain recombines TRBV10-3 with TRBJ2-3; D not certain. Germline-derived CDR1 and CDR2 are ENHRY and SYGVKD. Between the trimmed V and J ends, which lost 8 bases and 6 bases, there was a span of 12 bases. The CDR3 length is 12 residues. The CDR3 bases are TGTGCCATCCGCACGATCGGTGATACGCAGTATTTT. This encodes CAIRTIGDTQYF.

The chain combines TRBV5-6 with TRBJ1-1; the match to TRBD1 covers 11 bases. Germline V CDR1 and CDR2: SGHDT, YYEEEE. The V gene end was trimmed by 4 bases and the J gene end by 11 bases; junction bases not matched to a gene: 7. The CDR3 has 13 amino acids. Here the CDR3 reads CASSPGQGARAFF. CDR3 DNA: TGTGCCAGCAGCCCCGGACAGGGGGCGAGGGCTTTCTTT.

The chain has TRBV24-1 and TRBJ2-3, with D tentatively TRBD1 (6 bases). CDR3 length equals 15 residues. The germline V and J ends were trimmed by 9 bases and 2 bases, with 17 bases remaining between them. The germline CDR1 and CDR2 sequences are KGHDR and SFDVKD. CDR3 sequence (DNA): TGTGCCACCGGACGAATGGGGGCCTCCACAGATACGCAGTATTTT. Residues: CATGRMGASTDTQYF.

The rearrangement links TRBV4-3 to TRBJ2-7; perhaps TRBD2 as D (5 bases). The ends were cut back, 2 bases at V and 4 bases at J, with 15 bases in the middle. This CDR3 is 15 amino acids long. Germline V gives CDR1 LGHNA, CDR2 YSLEER. The CDR3 loop reads CASSQLPGSGYEQYF. The CDR3 DNA is TGCGCCAGCAGCCAACTCCCGGGATCTGGATACGAGCAGTACTTC.

V usage is TRBV4-3 and J usage is TRBJ2-5; D is ambiguous. In germline, CDR1 is LGHNA, CDR2 YSLEER. Trimming stripped 1 base from V and 0 bases from J, with 6 bases between. The CDR3 is made up of 14 amino acids. The CDR3 is CASSQVSNQETQYF. The CDR3 DNA reads as TGCGCCAGCAGCCAAGTCAGCAACCAAGAGACCCAGTACTTC.

This clonotype was seen a few times. The V call is TRBV5-5, the J call TRBJ2-1, with 7 bases that match TRBD2. The CDR3 extends over 15 amino acids. V dropped 0 bases and J dropped 12; count of bases not matched to a gene: 12. Germline V gene data show CDR1 as SGHKS and CDR2 as YYEKEE (reference sequence). The CDR3 nucleotides are TGTGCCAGCAGCTTGGAGGCGGGAGCTGGTATCCGGCAGTTCTTC. Amino acids: CASSLEAGAGIRQFF.